The next 13 T cell receptor beta chains were all read from a single sample in a study of T cells in Graves' hyperthyroidism and ophthalmopathy. Researchers took RNA transcripts and amplified the TCR beta CDR3 regions from them. Primed by the HTBI set, a first-round RT-PCR was run on the TCR CDR3. MiXCR, applied by TCRdb to the multiplex PCR reads, yields one record per CDR3 protein. This table holds hundreds of thousands of distinct CDR3 sequences, 45% found once. The sequencing sample was made of peripheral blood or thyroid tissue (not recorded which). These receptors were collected from an adult man with Graves' disease, either hyperthyroidism or ophthalmopathy (not recorded which).

This clonotype was counted between two and nine times. The chain is built from TRBV19 and TRBJ1-5, with D possibly TRBD1 on 5 matching bases. This CDR3 has 16 amino acids. CDR1 LNHDA and CDR2 SQIVND come from the germline V gene (reference sequence). Deletions cut 9 bases from V and 3 bases from J, with 21 bases between. The CDR3 here is CASSLGFDSLNQPQHF. The DNA for the CDR3 is TGTGCCAGCAGCTTGGGGTTCGACAGCCTCAATCAGCCCCAGCATTTT.

In this sample, this clonotype turned up a few times. CDR3 in amino acids: CASSRNTIYF. In DNA form, the CDR3 reads TGTGCCAGCAGCCGAAACACCATATATTTT. V is TRBV2 and J is TRBJ1-3, with no clear D. The V and J ends lost 6 bases and 5 bases respectively, with 2 bases between them. The V gene's germline CDR1 is SNHLY and CDR2 FYNNEI. The CDR3 has 10 residues. Full variable domain (missing parts from reference TRBV2 and TRBJ1-3): EPEVTQTPSHQVTQMGQEVILRCVPISNHLYFYWYRQILGQKVEFLVSFYNNEISEKSEIFDDQFSVERPDGSNFTLKIRSTKLEDSAMYFCASSRNTIYFGEGSWLTVV.

CDR3 DNA: TGTGCCAGCAGTTCGACAGCTAGCTCACCCCTCCACTTT. It encodes CASSSTASSPLHF. This chain uses TRBV12-3 or TRBV12-4 with TRBJ1-6, with a tentative D call TRBD1 (5 bases). V was shortened by 4 bases and J by 10 bases, with 11 bases between the two germline ends. The CDR3 contains 13 residues.

In its sample, this clonotype was seen many times. The rearrangement uses TRBV2 and TRBJ1-2, with D possibly being TRBD1 (6 bases). V dropped 8 bases and J dropped 4 bases, with 11 bases sitting between them. Germline CDR1 reads SNHLY; CDR2 reads FYNNEI. The CDR3 has 12 amino acids. The CDR3 DNA reads TGTGCCAGCTTTGGACAGTCCTATGGCTACACCTTC. It codes for CASFGQSYGYTF.

This clonotype was observed a few times. The V gene is TRBV5-1, the J gene TRBJ1-2; perhaps TRBD1 as D (5 bases). The ends were cut back, 10 bases at V and 3 bases at J, with 16 bases in the middle. The CDR3 length is 13 residues. Germline V gives CDR1 SGHRS, CDR2 YFSETQ. CDR3 in DNA: TGCGCCGGCCGAAAAGGGGATCACTATGGCTACACCTTC. Translation gives CAGRKGDHYGYTF.

This clonotype was counted once. The chain recombines TRBV6-5 with TRBJ2-7; 7 bases line up with TRBD2. The CDR3 has 16 residues. Unmatched junction bases numbered 13, after V lost 3 bases and J lost 5 bases. In germline, CDR1 is MNHEY, CDR2 SVGAGI. The chain's CDR3 is CASSYTGRGVSDEQYF. DNA of the CDR3: TGTGCCAGCAGTTATACGGGACGGGGGGTTAGCGACGAGCAGTACTTC.

This chain joins TRBV10-3 and TRBJ1-5, with a weak D call TRBD1 (6 bases). In germline, CDR1 is ENHRY, CDR2 SYGVKD. This CDR3 has 18 amino acids. V lost 4 bases, J lost 2 bases, and 21 bases lay in between. The CDR3 is CAISVRQGQVHGNQPQHF. The CDR3 region has the DNA TGTGCCATCAGTGTACGGCAGGGGCAGGTACATGGCAATCAGCCCCAGCATTTT.

The DNA of the CDR3 is TGTGCCACCAGTGATACCCGGACAGGGCAACTGTTTTTT. It specifies CATSDTRTGQLFF. V gene TRBV24-1 combines with J gene TRBJ1-4; 8 bases match TRBD1. The length of the CDR3 is 13 residues. The trim removed 3 bases at V and 12 bases at J, leaving 5 bases unmatched. Germline CDR1 KGHDR, CDR2 SFDVKD.

The chain has TRBV20-1 and TRBJ1-1, with D uncertain. In germline, CDR1 is DFQATT, CDR2 SNEGSKA (reference sequence). The V end lost 3 bases, the J end lost 10 bases, and 21 bases lay between the germline ends. The CDR3 covers 14 residues. CDR3: CSASSAFALAGAFF. The CDR3 region has the DNA TGCAGTGCTAGCTCCGCATTCGCCCTCGCGGGAGCTTTCTTT.

The J gene is TRBJ1-5, the V gene TRBV19; D perhaps matches TRBD1 (6 bases). In germline, CDR1 is LNHDA, CDR2 SQIVND (reference sequence). V gave up 4 bases and J gave up 2 bases, with 9 bases separating them. This CDR3 is 14 amino acids long. The CDR3: CASSRGAGNQPQHF. Written as DNA, the CDR3 is TGTGCCAGTAGTAGGGGGGCGGGCAATCAGCCCCAGCATTTT.

In its sample, this clonotype was seen many times. V and J are TRBV25-1 and TRBJ1-4; D remains ambiguous. Germline-derived CDR1 and CDR2 are MGHDK and SYGVNS. Trimming stripped 1 base from V and 6 bases from J, with 9 bases between. CDR3 length equals 14 residues. The CDR3 is CASSELTRDEKLFF. Here the CDR3 DNA reads TGTGCCAGCAGTGAATTGACCCGGGATGAAAAACTGTTTTTT.

A remark on this clonotype: Sequence at one end of the junction differs from germline and may be a read error. The rearrangement joins TRBV7-9 to TRBJ2-7, with D maybe TRBD1 (6 bases). CDR1 is SEHNR, CDR2 FQNEAQ, per germline (reference sequence). The CDR3 length is 14 residues. The CDR3 loop is CASSPDRLGYEQYF. In DNA, the CDR3 is TGCGCCAGCAGCCCCGACAGGCTCGGATACGAGCAGTACTTC.

The table lists this clonotype with many counts. The chain recombines TRBV25-1 with TRBJ1-1, with a tentative D call TRBD1 (6 bases). The CDR3 length is 13 residues. Trimming cost V 5 bases and J 3 bases, with 10 bases left between them. Germline CDR1 MGHDK, CDR2 SYGVNS. The CDR3 nucleotides are TGTGCCAGCAGTCGGACAGTCGACACTGAAGCTTTCTTT. It specifies CASSRTVDTEAFF.